Listed below are T cell receptor beta chains from one sample, sequenced in a study of technical replicates of blood from several donors. Sequencing was performed with immunoSEQ multiplex PCR; in TCRdb, only in-frame clones are kept and a portion is missing. The sample carries tens of thousands of clones, 90% to 95% recorded once. Sequenced sample: T cells isolated from PBMCs. Every receptor here comes from a human donor in good health. The CDR3 runs from the conserved cysteine through the conserved F or W. D genes are given only for firm matches. Only some rows state a clone size, as once, few, many or a class for expanded clones.

V gene	D gene	clone size	J gene	CDR3 protein	CDR3 DNA
TRBV27	TRBD2	.	TRBJ2-7	CASSPLGGYEQYF	TGTGCCAGCAGTCCCCTGGGGGGGTACGAGCAGTACTTC
TRBV13	TRBD2	.	TRBJ2-1	CASSFGRGYTNEQFF	TGTGCCAGCAGCTTTGGGAGGGGCTACACAAATGAGCAGTTCTTC
TRBV4-1	TRBD1	.	TRBJ2-7	CASSPGQGVSYEQYF	TGCGCCAGCAGCCCTGGACAGGGGGTCTCCTACGAGCAGTACTTC
TRBV28	.	.	TRBJ1-2	CASILRGKRGYTF	TGTGCCAGCATTCTTAGGGGGAAGCGTGGCTACACCTTC
TRBV2	.	.	TRBJ2-7	CASSESRSYEQYF	TGTGCCAGCAGTGAAAGTAGAAGCTACGAGCAGTACTTC
TRBV5-4	.	once	TRBJ2-7	CASSLDSVYEQYF	TGTGCCAGCAGCTTGGACAGTGTCTACGAGCAGTACTTC
TRBV28	TRBD2	.	TRBJ2-7	CASTYGTSGGSYEQYF	TGTGCCAGCACTTACGGGACTAGCGGGGGCTCCTACGAGCAGTACTTC
TRBV15	.	.	TRBJ2-5	CATSRGQPQGPWEETQYF	TGTGCCACCAGCAGAGGCCAACCCCAGGGGCCCTGGGAAGAGACCCAGTACTTC
TRBV5-1	TRBD1	.	TRBJ2-3	CASSLGTGPWDTQYF	TGCGCCAGCAGCCTGGGGACAGGCCCTTGGGATACGCAGTATTTT
TRBV6-8	.	.	TRBJ1-1	CASSYPGGENTEAFF	TGTGCCAGCAGTTACCCCGGTGGAGAGAACACTGAAGCTTTCTTT
TRBV11-2	TRBD1	once	TRBJ1-2	CASSSRDRGSHHYTF	TGTGCCAGCAGCAGCCGGGACAGGGGGAGCCATCACTACACCTTC
TRBV5-1	.	few	TRBJ1-5	CASSLDQKQPQHF	TGCGCCAGCAGCTTGGATCAGAAACAGCCCCAGCATTTT
TRBV27	.	.	TRBJ2-3	CANTRAVTDTQYF	TGTGCCAATACCCGTGCGGTCACAGATACGCAGTATTTT
TRBV27	TRBD1	.	TRBJ2-3	CASSLDSRDRKSYF	TGTGCCAGCAGTTTAGATTCCCGGGACAGAAAGTCTTATTTT
TRBV5-4	.	.	TRBJ2-1	CASSWTVNTYNEQFF	TGTGCCAGCAGCTGGACAGTCAATACATACAATGAGCAGTTCTTC
TRBV6-5	.	.	TRBJ2-7	CASSPGGYEQYF	TGTGCCAGCAGCCCCGGGGGATACGAGCAGTACTTC
TRBV11-2	.	.	TRBJ1-1	CASSLDLLRGQKNTEAFF	TGTGCCAGCAGCTTAGATTTGTTGCGGGGGCAGAAGAACACTGAAGCTTTCTTT
TRBV4-1	.	.	TRBJ1-5	CASSQDWSSQPQHF	TGCGCCAGCAGCCAAGATTGGTCGAGTCAGCCCCAGCATTTT
TRBV5-1	.	once	TRBJ2-1	CASSSGENNEQFF	TGCGCCAGCAGCTCGGGAGAAAACAATGAGCAGTTCTTC
TRBV9	TRBD2	.	TRBJ2-7	CASSGGTSGLEQYF	TGTGCCAGCAGCGGGGGGACTAGCGGGTTAGAGCAGTACTTC
TRBV5-1	TRBD1	.	TRBJ2-5	CASSWTGGPQQETQYF	TGCGCCAGCAGCTGGACAGGCGGTCCACAACAAGAGACCCAGTACTTC
TRBV2	.	.	TRBJ1-1	CASSREGELNTEAFF	TGTGCCAGCAGTCGTGAGGGAGAATTGAACACTGAAGCTTTCTTT
TRBV5-1	.	.	TRBJ2-3	CASSSEVGVGTDTQYF	TGCGCCAGCAGCTCGGAGGTAGGAGTAGGCACAGATACGCAGTATTTT
TRBV18	.	.	TRBJ1-2	CASSRGGAQESIYGYTF	TGTGCCAGCTCACGGGGCGGGGCCCAGGAAAGTATCTATGGCTACACCTTC
TRBV10-2	.	.	TRBJ2-5	CASSESREETQYF	TGCGCCAGCAGTGAGTCGAGGGAGGAGACCCAGTACTTC
TRBV14	.	.	TRBJ2-7	CASSRLVGHSYEQYF	TGTGCCAGCAGCCGGTTAGTGGGACACTCCTACGAGCAGTACTTC